This is a list of T cell receptor beta chains from one sample in a study of shared clonotypes between healthy human individuals. Profiling relied on immunoSEQ multiplex PCR, and the TCRdb table lists in-frame clones only, not all of them. Of some 2,400,000 clones in the sample, about 94% were seen once. Sequencing was carried out using naive CD4+ T cells sorted from blood. These TCRs come from a man between 18 and 29 years old in good health. The CDR3 runs from the conserved cysteine through the conserved F or W. Each record gives: clone size, V gene, CDR3 protein. The size of a clone is reported for some rows only, either as once, few or many, or as a class for expanded clones.

NA TRBV7-2 CASSYDRGLWEPQHF
NA TRBV4-1 CASSHPGGYGNEQFF
few TRBV5-1 CASSLGLAAQETQYF
NA TRBV21-1 CASSKEEIGDTKNIQYF
NA TRBV11-2 CASSLAPVGAFF
once TRBV5-1 CASSAGSRDRVHEQYF
NA TRBV11-2 CASSLSGTRYRGTDTQYF
NA TRBV15 CATSPLLMDTEAFF
NA TRBV5-1 CASSLARGGRAYNEQFF
NA TRBV10-3 CAISESSWGKETQYF
NA TRBV6-1 CATRLTGYTGELFF
NA TRBV4-3 CASSQDGTGEQYF
NA TRBV19 CASSPDRSSSGYTF
NA TRBV5-1 CASSFTGQSNYGYTF
NA TRBV10-2 CARYPGEGEWHEQYF
once TRBV30 CAWRFGQGGRPLHF
NA TRBV29-1 CSSHDSSTEAFF
NA TRBV7-9 CASSLIDDTQYF
NA TRBV5-1 CASSLQGTSTDTQYF
once TRBV5-4 CASSLGGAFSEQYF
NA TRBV5-1 CASSVPADTQYF
NA TRBV18 CASSPSRDHSPLHF
NA TRBV11-2 CASSFRLGTDTQYF
few TRBV6-5 CASSRGSNQPQHF
NA TRBV4-1 CASSQEGQGRSYNSPLHF
NA TRBV9 CASSPTGFYGYTF
few TRBV10-3 CAISESGGRNQPQHF
NA TRBV5-4 CASSSGPEGYEQYF
NA TRBV14 CASSQALTSFSYEQYF
NA TRBV5-4 CASSLGGTSTDTQYF
NA TRBV5-1 CASSFSGSTGELFF
NA TRBV6-5 CASSYGPTTNEKLFF
NA TRBV10-2 CAVQGLYTEAFF
NA TRBV27 CASSSGTFNSPLHF
NA TRBV9 CASTGTRPYNEQFF
NA TRBV11-2 CASSLDGRGRGETQYF
NA TRBV7-9 CASSLYGRMPQETQYF
NA TRBV11-3 CASSLEGTGELFF
NA TRBV4-3 CASSQGGTPGELFF
NA TRBV7-9 CASSDYRGPQTNYGYTF
NA TRBV5-1 CASSSPFAAPTGELFF
NA TRBV13 CASSLRGNEQFF
NA TRBV5-1 CASSPGPSDTIYF
NA TRBV28 CASSFRGAQGYTF
NA TRBV5-1 CASSIGRNTGELFF
NA TRBV10-3 CAISEPDRGAYEQYF
NA TRBV6-5 CASRQGVEETQYF
NA TRBV11-2 CASSLGLAGGGDTQYF
NA TRBV30 CAWMNWQGIADTQYF
once TRBV30 CALSDSPYEQYF
NA TRBV7-9 CASSFANPYTGELFF
NA TRBV21-1 CASRTYRDSRQPQHF
NA TRBV10-3 CAISEPLNTEAFF
NA TRBV12-1 CASSYDSGYEQYF
NA TRBV29-1 CSVEWHRGDTEAFF